This is a list of T cell receptor beta chains from one sample in a study of blood T cell repertoires in COVID-19. Clones were read by immunoSEQ multiplex PCR, and TCRdb kept only the in-frame ones, dropping some. Among 130,000 or so clones, around nine tenths were seen once, and the ten largest hold 7.6%. Sequencing was done on a sample of peripheral blood. The receptors were sampled from a man aged 50 to 59 with acute or convalescent COVID-19. Both conserved end residues are part of each CDR3. A D gene is named only where the DNA matches it firmly. For some rows the clone size is stated as once, few or many, or as a class when expanded; others skip it.

len: 16; v_gene: TRBV11-3; d_gene: NA; abundance: NA; j_gene: TRBJ1-2; CDR3aa: CASSLLSTTSNYGYTF; CDR3nt: TGTGCCAGCAGCTTATTATCGACAACTTCCAACTATGGCTACACCTTC
len: 17; v_gene: TRBV7-9; d_gene: NA; abundance: NA; j_gene: TRBJ2-5; CDR3aa: CASSLEGRQGGLETQYF; CDR3nt: TGTGCCAGCAGCTTAGAGGGCCGGCAGGGGGGATTAGAGACCCAGTACTTC
len: 16; v_gene: TRBV19; d_gene: NA; abundance: NA; j_gene: TRBJ2-3; CDR3aa: CASSIYTGTLTDTQYF; CDR3nt: TGTGCCAGTAGTATATACACGGGAACGCTCACAGATACGCAGTATTTT
len: 13; v_gene: TRBV11-3; d_gene: NA; abundance: NA; j_gene: TRBJ2-2; CDR3aa: CASSFRGAGELFF; CDR3nt: TGTGCCAGCAGCTTCAGGGGGGCCGGGGAGCTGTTTTTT
len: 12; v_gene: TRBV6-6; d_gene: NA; abundance: NA; j_gene: TRBJ1-5; CDR3aa: CASSFLYQPQHF; CDR3nt: TGTGCCAGCAGTTTCCTCTATCAGCCCCAGCATTTT
len: 15; v_gene: TRBV30; d_gene: TRBD1; abundance: NA; j_gene: TRBJ1-6; CDR3aa: CAWSVPTGGTSPLHF; CDR3nt: TGTGCCTGGAGTGTACCTACAGGGGGGACTTCACCCCTCCACTTT
len: 16; v_gene: TRBV18; d_gene: NA; abundance: NA; j_gene: TRBJ1-1; CDR3aa: CASSALTEQLTTEAFF; CDR3nt: TGTGCCAGCTCAGCGCTGACGGAGCAACTGACCACTGAAGCTTTCTTT
len: 14; v_gene: TRBV28; d_gene: NA; abundance: NA; j_gene: TRBJ1-2; CDR3aa: CASTIIGGNYGYTF; CDR3nt: TGTGCCAGCACCATCATCGGGGGGAACTATGGCTACACCTTC
len: 13; v_gene: TRBV24-1; d_gene: TRBD1; abundance: NA; j_gene: TRBJ1-2; CDR3aa: CATQGAANYGYTF; CDR3nt: TGTGCCACCCAGGGGGCGGCTAACTATGGCTACACCTTC
len: 15; v_gene: TRBV7-9; d_gene: NA; abundance: NA; j_gene: TRBJ1-4; CDR3aa: CASSRLEGGGEKLFF; CDR3nt: TGTGCCAGCAGCCGCCTGGAGGGGGGAGGGGAAAAACTGTTTTTT
len: 16; v_gene: TRBV19; d_gene: TRBD1; abundance: NA; j_gene: TRBJ1-6; CDR3aa: CASSIVPTGALSPLHF; CDR3nt: TGTGCCAGTAGTATAGTTCCGACAGGGGCTCTTTCACCCCTCCACTTT
len: 14; v_gene: TRBV7-6; d_gene: NA; abundance: NA; j_gene: TRBJ2-7; CDR3aa: CASTPRGDFHEQYF; CDR3nt: TGTGCCAGCACCCCAAGAGGGGACTTCCACGAGCAGTACTTC
len: 18; v_gene: TRBV6-1; d_gene: TRBD2; abundance: NA; j_gene: TRBJ2-7; CDR3aa: CASSEEIAGGLGAHEQYF; CDR3nt: TGTGCCAGCAGTGAAGAGATAGCGGGAGGCCTCGGCGCCCACGAGCAGTACTTC
len: 14; v_gene: TRBV10-3; d_gene: NA; abundance: once; j_gene: TRBJ1-1; CDR3aa: CAISEVEGTTEAFF; CDR3nt: TGTGCCATCAGTGAGGTTGAGGGAACCACTGAAGCTTTCTTT
len: 13; v_gene: TRBV7-8; d_gene: TRBD1; abundance: NA; j_gene: TRBJ2-7; CDR3aa: CASSSTGDYEQYF; CDR3nt: TGTGCCAGCAGCTCGACAGGGGACTACGAGCAGTACTTC
len: 15; v_gene: TRBV27; d_gene: TRBD2; abundance: NA; j_gene: TRBJ2-7; CDR3aa: CASSLRGGISYEQYF; CDR3nt: TGTGCCAGCAGTTTGCGGGGGGGAATCTCCTACGAGCAGTACTTC
len: 14; v_gene: TRBV7-9; d_gene: NA; abundance: NA; j_gene: TRBJ1-6; CDR3aa: CASSLVGDNSPLHF; CDR3nt: TGTGCCAGCAGCTTAGTAGGGGATAATTCACCCCTCCACTTT
len: 12; v_gene: TRBV6-6; d_gene: NA; abundance: NA; j_gene: TRBJ1-2; CDR3aa: CASSWAGDGYTF; CDR3nt: TGTGCCAGCAGTTGGGCAGGGGATGGCTACACCTTC
len: 14; v_gene: TRBV7-9; d_gene: NA; abundance: NA; j_gene: TRBJ1-5; CDR3aa: CASSSIGGHQPQHF; CDR3nt: TGTGCCAGCAGCTCCATTGGGGGCCATCAGCCCCAGCATTTT
len: 15; v_gene: TRBV25-1; d_gene: NA; abundance: NA; j_gene: TRBJ1-6; CDR3aa: CASSERLTRSSPLHF; CDR3nt: TGTGCCAGCAGTGAACGGCTGACTCGGAGTTCACCCCTCCACTTT
len: 15; v_gene: TRBV6-5; d_gene: NA; abundance: NA; j_gene: TRBJ2-2; CDR3aa: CASSYSAGNTGELFF; CDR3nt: TGTGCCAGCAGTTACTCGGCAGGGAACACCGGGGAGCTGTTTTTT
len: 16; v_gene: TRBV18; d_gene: TRBD1; abundance: NA; j_gene: TRBJ1-2; CDR3aa: CASSPERTGAFYGYTF; CDR3nt: TGTGCCAGCTCACCAGAACGGACAGGCGCCTTCTATGGCTACACCTTC
len: 20; v_gene: TRBV2; d_gene: TRBD1; abundance: NA; j_gene: TRBJ1-5; CDR3aa: CASSARRETGGSGGNQPQHF; CDR3nt: TGTGCCAGCAGCGCCCGCCGAGAAACAGGGGGCTCGGGGGGCAATCAGCCCCAGCATTTT
len: 16; v_gene: TRBV5-1; d_gene: TRBD1; abundance: NA; j_gene: TRBJ2-1; CDR3aa: CASSFNTGATYNEQFF; CDR3nt: TGCGCCAGCAGCTTTAATACAGGGGCCACTTACAATGAGCAGTTCTTC
len: 14; v_gene: TRBV6-6; d_gene: NA; abundance: once; j_gene: TRBJ2-3; CDR3aa: CASSSGLGGLTQYF; CDR3nt: TGTGCCAGCAGTTCCGGACTGGGCGGACTTACGCAGTATTTT
len: 14; v_gene: TRBV7-2; d_gene: TRBD1; abundance: NA; j_gene: TRBJ1-2; CDR3aa: CASARQGVGYGYTF; CDR3nt: TGTGCCAGCGCTAGACAGGGAGTAGGCTATGGCTACACCTTC
len: 15; v_gene: TRBV5-1; d_gene: NA; abundance: NA; j_gene: TRBJ1-3; CDR3aa: CASSREQGSGNTIYF; CDR3nt: TGCGCCAGCAGCCGAGAACAGGGTTCTGGAAACACCATATATTTT
len: 15; v_gene: TRBV12-5; d_gene: NA; abundance: NA; j_gene: TRBJ1-6; CDR3aa: CASGLGGSYNSPLHF; CDR3nt: TGTGCTAGTGGTTTGGGCGGTTCGTATAATTCACCCCTCCACTTT
len: 16; v_gene: TRBV10-3; d_gene: NA; abundance: NA; j_gene: TRBJ2-7; CDR3aa: CAINKEGGGFRDEQYF; CDR3nt: TGTGCCATCAATAAAGAAGGTGGGGGGTTCAGGGACGAGCAGTACTTC
len: 13; v_gene: TRBV6-6; d_gene: NA; abundance: once; j_gene: TRBJ1-2; CDR3aa: CASSPTGDYGYTF; CDR3nt: TGTGCCAGCAGCCCCACGGGGGACTATGGCTACACCTTC
len: 17; v_gene: TRBV11-3; d_gene: TRBD1; abundance: NA; j_gene: TRBJ1-1; CDR3aa: CASSRGDRGRRDTEAFF; CDR3nt: TGTGCCAGCAGCCGTGGGGACAGGGGGCGCAGGGACACTGAAGCTTTCTTT
len: 15; v_gene: TRBV11-3; d_gene: TRBD1; abundance: NA; j_gene: TRBJ2-7; CDR3aa: CASSFSRDRGYEQYF; CDR3nt: TGTGCCAGCAGCTTTTCCCGGGACAGGGGGTACGAGCAGTACTTC
len: 16; v_gene: TRBV6-4; d_gene: TRBD1; abundance: few; j_gene: TRBJ1-2; CDR3aa: CASSFLDRIVIYGYTF; CDR3nt: TGTGCCAGCAGTTTCCTGGACAGGATAGTGATCTATGGCTACACCTTC
len: 13; v_gene: TRBV5-1; d_gene: NA; abundance: NA; j_gene: TRBJ1-2; CDR3aa: CASSSDSSLSYTF; CDR3nt: TGCGCCAGCAGCTCGGACAGCTCGTTGTCCTACACCTTC
len: 16; v_gene: TRBV2; d_gene: TRBD1; abundance: NA; j_gene: TRBJ1-5; CDR3aa: CASVRGQENSNQPQHF; CDR3nt: TGTGCCAGCGTGAGGGGGCAGGAGAATAGCAATCAGCCCCAGCATTTT
len: 13; v_gene: TRBV11-2; d_gene: TRBD2; abundance: NA; j_gene: TRBJ2-5; CDR3aa: CASSLAGGETQYF; CDR3nt: TGTGCCAGCAGCTTAGCGGGGGGTGAGACCCAGTACTTC
len: 14; v_gene: TRBV9; d_gene: NA; abundance: NA; j_gene: TRBJ2-7; CDR3aa: CASSVAGREYEQYF; CDR3nt: TGTGCCAGCAGCGTAGCAGGGCGGGAATACGAGCAGTACTTC
len: 12; v_gene: TRBV3-1/TRBV3-2; d_gene: NA; abundance: NA; j_gene: TRBJ1-1; CDR3aa: CASSRTAAEAFF; CDR3nt: TGTGCCAGCAGCCGGACTGCTGCTGAAGCTTTCTTT
len: 13; v_gene: TRBV25-1; d_gene: NA; abundance: NA; j_gene: TRBJ1-2; CDR3aa: CATSRGGPYGYTF; CDR3nt: TGTGCCACCTCTAGGGGGGGACCCTATGGCTACACCTTC
len: 16; v_gene: TRBV11-2; d_gene: TRBD1; abundance: NA; j_gene: TRBJ1-1; CDR3aa: CASSRLTGAMNTEAFF; CDR3nt: TGTGCCAGCAGCCGGTTGACAGGGGCGATGAACACTGAAGCTTTCTTT
len: 15; v_gene: TRBV19; d_gene: TRBD1; abundance: NA; j_gene: TRBJ2-7; CDR3aa: CASSLGQGGYYEQYF; CDR3nt: TGTGCCAGTAGTCTGGGACAGGGGGGGTACTACGAGCAGTACTTC